This T cell receptor (beta chain) derives from a study of T cell responses to AZD1222 COVID-19 vaccine. Study-wide results and caveats: Donors were largely white British and mainly female; clonal diversity was possibly underestimated.

Remarks on this clone: The antigen remains unidentified.

Assay used: immunoSEQ multiplex PCR; TCRdb lists only in-frame clones, some missing. In the table there are approximately 91,000 clones, less than 95% of which are singletons. The clonotype originates from an adult who received the AZD1222 COVID-19 vaccine. Here the sequenced sample was peripheral blood, taken 28 days after the second AZD1222 dose.

In DNA, the CDR3 is TGTGCCAGCAGTGAATATGGGCTAGCGGGAGAAGGGGGGCAGTTCTTC. The encoded protein is CASSEYGLAGEGGQFF. V is TRBV25-1 and J is TRBJ2-1, with 10 bases identical to TRBD2. CDR3 length: 16 amino acids. Trimming removed 0 bases from V and 12 bases from J; junction bases left unmatched: 11. CDR1 is MGHDK, CDR2 SYGVNS, per germline. The full variable domain, completed using reference TRBV25-1 and TRBJ2-1, is EADIYQTPRYLVIGTGKKITLECSQTMGHDKMYWYQQDPGMELHLIHYSYGVNSTEKGDLSSESTVSRIRTEHFPLTLESARPSHTSQYLCASSEYGLAGEGGQFFGPGTRLTVL.